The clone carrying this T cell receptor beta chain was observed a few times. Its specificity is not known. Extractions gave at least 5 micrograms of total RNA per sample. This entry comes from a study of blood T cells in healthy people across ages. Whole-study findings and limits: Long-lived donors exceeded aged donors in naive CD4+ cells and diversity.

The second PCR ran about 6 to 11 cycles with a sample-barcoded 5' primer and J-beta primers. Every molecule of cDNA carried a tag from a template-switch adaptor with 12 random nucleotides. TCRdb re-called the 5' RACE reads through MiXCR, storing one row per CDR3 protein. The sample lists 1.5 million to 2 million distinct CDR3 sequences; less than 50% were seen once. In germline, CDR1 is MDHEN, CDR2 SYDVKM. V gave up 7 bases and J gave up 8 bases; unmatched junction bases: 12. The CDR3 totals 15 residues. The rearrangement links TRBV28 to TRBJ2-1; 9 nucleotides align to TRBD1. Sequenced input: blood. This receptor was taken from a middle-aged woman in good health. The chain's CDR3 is CASNDRDRAIHEQFF. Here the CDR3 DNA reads TGTGCCAGCAATGACCGGGACAGGGCTATACATGAGCAGTTCTTC. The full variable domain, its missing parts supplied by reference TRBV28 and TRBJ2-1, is DVKVTQSSRYLVKRTGEKVFLECVQDMDHENMFWYRQDPGLGLRLIYFSYDVKMKEKGDIPEGYSVSREKKERFSLILESASTNQTSMYLCASNDRDRAIHEQFFGPGTRLTVL.